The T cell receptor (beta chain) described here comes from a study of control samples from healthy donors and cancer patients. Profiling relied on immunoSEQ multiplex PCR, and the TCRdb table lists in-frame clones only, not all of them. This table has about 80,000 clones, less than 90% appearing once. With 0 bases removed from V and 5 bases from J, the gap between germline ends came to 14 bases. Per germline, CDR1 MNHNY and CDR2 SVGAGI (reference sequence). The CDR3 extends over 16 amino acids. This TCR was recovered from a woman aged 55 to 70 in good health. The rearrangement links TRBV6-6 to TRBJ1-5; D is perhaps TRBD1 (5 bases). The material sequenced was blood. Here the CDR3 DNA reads TGTGCCAGCAGTTACTCGGGCCCCCTGGGACATCAGCCCCAGCATTTT. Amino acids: CASSYSGPLGHQPQHF.